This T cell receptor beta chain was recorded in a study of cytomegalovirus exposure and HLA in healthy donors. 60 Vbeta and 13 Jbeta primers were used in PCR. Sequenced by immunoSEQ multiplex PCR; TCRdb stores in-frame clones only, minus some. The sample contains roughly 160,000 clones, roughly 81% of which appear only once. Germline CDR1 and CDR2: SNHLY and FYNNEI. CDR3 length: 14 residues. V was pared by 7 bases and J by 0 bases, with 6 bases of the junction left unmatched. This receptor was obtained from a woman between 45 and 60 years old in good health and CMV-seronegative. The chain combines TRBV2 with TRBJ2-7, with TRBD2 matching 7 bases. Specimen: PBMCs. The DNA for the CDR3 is TGTGCCAGCAAGCTAGCGGAGATCTCCTACGAGCAGTACTTC. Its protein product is CASKLAEISYEQYF.